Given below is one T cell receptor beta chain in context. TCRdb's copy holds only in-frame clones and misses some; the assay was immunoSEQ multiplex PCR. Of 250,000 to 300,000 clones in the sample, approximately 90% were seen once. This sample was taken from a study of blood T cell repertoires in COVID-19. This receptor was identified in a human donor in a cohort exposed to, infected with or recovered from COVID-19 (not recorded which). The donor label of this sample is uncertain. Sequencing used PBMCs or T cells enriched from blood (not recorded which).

The DNA of the CDR3 is TGTGCCAGCAGCGATAGCACTGAAGCTTTCTTT. It encodes CASSDSTEAFF. The rearrangement joins TRBV9 to TRBJ1-1; D gene ambiguous. Trimming removed 3 bases from V and 4 bases from J, with 4 bases in between. The CDR3 runs 11 residues. Germline values: CDR1 SGDLS, CDR2 YYNGEE.